This TCR beta chain was documented in a study of shared T cell receptors in the human thymus. This clone came up a few times. The CDR3 is 17 amino acids. Trimming removed 4 bases from V and 2 bases from J, with 19 bases in between. In germline, CDR1 is MGHDK, CDR2 SYGVNS. Sequenced by immunoSEQ multiplex PCR; TCRdb stores in-frame clones only, minus some. Of approximately 660,000 clones listed, roughly 90% are singletons. The sample was also linked to a second study, of human thymus T cells.

This chain uses TRBV25-1 with TRBJ2-3; maybe TRBD2 (6 bases). The TCR originated in a boy under three years old with a congenital heart defect. Sequencing input: thymocytes. In DNA form, the CDR3 reads TGTGCCAGCAGTGTTGCCGCCGGCGGAGGGATCACAGATACGCAGTATTTT. This sequence encodes CASSVAAGGGITDTQYF.